Here is one T cell receptor (beta chain) with its context. Trimming removed 7 bases at V and 0 bases at J, with 13 bases between. The CDR3 is 14 residues long. From germline, CDR1 is SGHRS and CDR2 YFSETQ. These data come from a study of shared clonotypes between healthy human individuals. Libraries were prepared by immunoSEQ multiplex PCR; TCRdb keeps only in-frame clonotypes and omits some of them. The data contain 2 million to 3 million clones, roughly 93% of them singletons. The sequenced material came from naive CD4+ T cells from PBMCs. Described subset: CD45RA+ positively selected. The rearrangement joins TRBV5-1 to TRBJ2-5; TRBD2 might be the D (5 bases). This TCR was recovered from a man aged 18 to 29 in good health. Some clones in this sample may be carry-over from other donors' samples. Here the CDR3 DNA reads TGCGCCAGCCGACGGCATAGCGACCAAGAGACCCAGTACTTC. It encodes CASRRHSDQETQYF.